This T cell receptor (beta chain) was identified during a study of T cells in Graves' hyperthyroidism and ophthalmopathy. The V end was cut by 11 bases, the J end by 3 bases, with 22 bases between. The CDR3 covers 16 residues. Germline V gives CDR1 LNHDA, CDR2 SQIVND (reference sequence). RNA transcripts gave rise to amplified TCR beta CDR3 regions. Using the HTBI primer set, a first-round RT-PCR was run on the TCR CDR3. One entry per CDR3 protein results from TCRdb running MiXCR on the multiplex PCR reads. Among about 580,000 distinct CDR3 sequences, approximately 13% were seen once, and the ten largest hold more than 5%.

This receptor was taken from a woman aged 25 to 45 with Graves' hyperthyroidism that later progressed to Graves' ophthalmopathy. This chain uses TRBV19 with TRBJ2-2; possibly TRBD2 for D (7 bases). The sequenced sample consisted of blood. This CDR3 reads CAGISSGGAYTGELFF. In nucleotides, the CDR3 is TGTGCCGGTATCTCCTCTGGGGGGGCCTACACCGGGGAGCTGTTTTTT.